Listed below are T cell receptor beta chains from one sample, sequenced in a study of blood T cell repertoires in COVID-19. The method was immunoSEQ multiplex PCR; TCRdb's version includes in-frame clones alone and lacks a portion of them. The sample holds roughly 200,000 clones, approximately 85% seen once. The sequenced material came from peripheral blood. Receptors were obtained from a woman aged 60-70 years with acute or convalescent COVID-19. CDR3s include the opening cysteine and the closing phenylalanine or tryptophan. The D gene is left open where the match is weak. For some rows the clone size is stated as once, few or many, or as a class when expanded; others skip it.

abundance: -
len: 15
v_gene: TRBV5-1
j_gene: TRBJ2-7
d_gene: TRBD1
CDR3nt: TGCGCCAGCAGCCTCTTTCCGGGACAGGGCCGCGAGCAGTACTTC
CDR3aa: CASSLFPGQGREQYF

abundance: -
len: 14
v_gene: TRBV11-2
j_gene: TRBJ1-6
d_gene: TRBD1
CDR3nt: TGTGCCAGCAGCCCTACGACAGGGAATTCACCCCTCCACTTT
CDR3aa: CASSPTTGNSPLHF

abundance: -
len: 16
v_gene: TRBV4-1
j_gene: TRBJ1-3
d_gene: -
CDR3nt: TGCGCCAGCAGCCTCCGGGCAGGACAAGCTGGAAACACCATATATTTT
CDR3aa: CASSLRAGQAGNTIYF

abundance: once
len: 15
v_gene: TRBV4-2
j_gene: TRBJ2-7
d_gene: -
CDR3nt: TGTGCCAGCAGCCCAGACTCGGGTATCCGTGGGGAGCAGTACTTC
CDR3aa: CASSPDSGIRGEQYF

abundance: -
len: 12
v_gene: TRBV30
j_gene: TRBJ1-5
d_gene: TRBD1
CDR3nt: TGTGCCTGGAGTGTAGGGGGCCGGGCCCAGCATTTT
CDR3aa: CAWSVGGRAQHF

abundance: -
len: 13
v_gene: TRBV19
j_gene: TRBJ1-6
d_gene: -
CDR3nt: TGTGCCAGTAGTATGTCAGGGGATTCACCCCTCCACTTT
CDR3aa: CASSMSGDSPLHF

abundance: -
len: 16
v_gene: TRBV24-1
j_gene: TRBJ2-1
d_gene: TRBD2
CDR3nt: TGTGCCACCAGTGACCCGACTAGCGGAGATTACAATGAGCAGTTCTTC
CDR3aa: CATSDPTSGDYNEQFF

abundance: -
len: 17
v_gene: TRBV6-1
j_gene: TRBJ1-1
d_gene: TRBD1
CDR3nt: TGTGCCAGCAGTGAAGCCCCCATTGGACAGGGCCACACTGAAGCTTTCTTT
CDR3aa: CASSEAPIGQGHTEAFF

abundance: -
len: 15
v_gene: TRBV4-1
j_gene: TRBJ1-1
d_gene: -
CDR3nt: TGCGCCAGCAGCTCCCCCACAGGGTTTTTCACTGAAGCTTTCTTT
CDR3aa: CASSSPTGFFTEAFF

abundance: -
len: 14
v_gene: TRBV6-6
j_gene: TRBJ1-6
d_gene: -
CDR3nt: TGTGCCAGCAGTGCCGCCTACAGGGAGTCACCCCTCCACTTT
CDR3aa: CASSAAYRESPLHF

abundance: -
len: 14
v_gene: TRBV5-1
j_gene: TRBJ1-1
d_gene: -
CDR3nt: TGCGCCAGCAGCTGGAACAGGGCGGATACTGAAGCTTTCTTT
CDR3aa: CASSWNRADTEAFF

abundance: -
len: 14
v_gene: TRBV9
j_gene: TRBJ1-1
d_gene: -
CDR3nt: TGTGCCAGCAGCGTAGGACTCGGCAACACTGAAGCTTTCTTT
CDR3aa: CASSVGLGNTEAFF

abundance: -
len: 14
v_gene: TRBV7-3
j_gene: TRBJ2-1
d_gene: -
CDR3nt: TGTGCCAGCAGCTTATCGGGAGTAACCAATGAGCAGTTCTTC
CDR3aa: CASSLSGVTNEQFF

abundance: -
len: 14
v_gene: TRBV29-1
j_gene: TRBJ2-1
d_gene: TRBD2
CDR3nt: TGCAGCGTTGCAACTAGCGGGATTGGCAATGAGCAGTTCTTC
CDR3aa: CSVATSGIGNEQFF

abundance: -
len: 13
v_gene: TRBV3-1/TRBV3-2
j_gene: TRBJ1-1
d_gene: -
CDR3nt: TGTGCCAGCAGCCAAGTGGGGGGATCTGAAGCTTTCTTT
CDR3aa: CASSQVGGSEAFF

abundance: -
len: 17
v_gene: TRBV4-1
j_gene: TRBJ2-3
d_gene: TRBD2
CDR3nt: TGCGCCAGCAGCGAGGGGGGACTAGCGGGAGGTTATGATACGCAGTATTTT
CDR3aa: CASSEGGLAGGYDTQYF

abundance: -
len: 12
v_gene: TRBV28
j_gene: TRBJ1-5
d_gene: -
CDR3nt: TGTGCCAGCAGTTCAGGGAATCAGCCCCAGCATTTT
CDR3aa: CASSSGNQPQHF

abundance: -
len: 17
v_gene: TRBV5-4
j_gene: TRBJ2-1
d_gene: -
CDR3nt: TGTGCCAGCACCAATTCAGGGGGATTGGGAGGAAACAATGAGCAGTTCTTC
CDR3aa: CASTNSGGLGGNNEQFF

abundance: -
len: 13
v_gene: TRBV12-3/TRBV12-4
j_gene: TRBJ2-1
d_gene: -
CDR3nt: TGTGCCAGCAGTTATATGTCCCGCAATGAGCAGTTCTTC
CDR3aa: CASSYMSRNEQFF

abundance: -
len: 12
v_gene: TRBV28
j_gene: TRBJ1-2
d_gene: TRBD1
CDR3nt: TGTGCCAGCAGCGTGACAGGGGGAGGCTACACCTTC
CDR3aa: CASSVTGGGYTF

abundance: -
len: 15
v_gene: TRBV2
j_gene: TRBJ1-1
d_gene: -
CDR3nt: TGTGCCAGCAGTGACGGAGGCAGGGAGGACACTGAAGCTTTCTTT
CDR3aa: CASSDGGREDTEAFF

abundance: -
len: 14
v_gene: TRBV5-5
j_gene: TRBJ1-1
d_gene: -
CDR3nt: TGTGCCAGCAGCGCACAGGGTCTGCACACTGAAGCTTTCTTT
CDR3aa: CASSAQGLHTEAFF

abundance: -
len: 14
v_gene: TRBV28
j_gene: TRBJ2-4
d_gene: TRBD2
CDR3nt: TGTGCCAGCAGGGCTAGCGGGAGGCCAAACATTCAGTACTTC
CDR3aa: CASRASGRPNIQYF

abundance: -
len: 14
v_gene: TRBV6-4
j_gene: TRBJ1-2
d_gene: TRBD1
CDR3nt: TGTGCCAGCAGTAAGACAGGGGAAGGCTATGGCTACACCTTC
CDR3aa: CASSKTGEGYGYTF

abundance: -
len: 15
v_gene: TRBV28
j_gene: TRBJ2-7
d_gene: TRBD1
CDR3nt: TGTGCCAGCAGTTTATACAGGGGGCCGACCTACGAGCAGTACTTC
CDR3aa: CASSLYRGPTYEQYF

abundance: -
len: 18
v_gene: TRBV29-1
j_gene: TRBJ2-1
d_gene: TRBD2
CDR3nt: TGCAGCGCCTGTTTGGGACTAGCGGGAGGGCGTGGGTGGAATGAGCAGTTCTTC
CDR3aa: CSACLGLAGGRGWNEQFF

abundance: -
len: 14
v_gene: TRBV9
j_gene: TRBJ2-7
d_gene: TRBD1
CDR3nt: TGTGCCAGCAGCCCGCGGACAGGAGAGTACGAGCAGTACTTC
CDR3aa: CASSPRTGEYEQYF

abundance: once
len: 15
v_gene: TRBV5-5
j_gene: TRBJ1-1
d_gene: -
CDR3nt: TGTGCCAGCAGCTTGTCCTCAGGGCTTGGCACTGAAGCTTTCTTT
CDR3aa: CASSLSSGLGTEAFF

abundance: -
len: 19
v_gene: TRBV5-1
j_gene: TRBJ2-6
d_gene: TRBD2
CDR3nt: TGCGCCAGCAGATCTGCGGGACTAGCGGGGGGCCGGGGGGCCAACGTCCTGACTTTC
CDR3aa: CASRSAGLAGGRGANVLTF

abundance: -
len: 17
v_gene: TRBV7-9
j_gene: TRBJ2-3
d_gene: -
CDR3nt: TGTGCCAGCCGACAGGGACCCGGGCGGGGGGCCACAGATACGCAGTATTTT
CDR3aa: CASRQGPGRGATDTQYF

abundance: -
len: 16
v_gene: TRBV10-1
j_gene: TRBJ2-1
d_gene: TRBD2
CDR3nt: TGCGCCAGCAGTGAGTGGGGGCTAGCGGGAGTCAGTGAGCAGTTCTTC
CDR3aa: CASSEWGLAGVSEQFF

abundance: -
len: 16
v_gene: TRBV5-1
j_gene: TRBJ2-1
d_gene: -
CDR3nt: TGCGCCAGCAGCTTGGAACCCGGGAGATCCTACAATGAGCAGTTCTTC
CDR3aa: CASSLEPGRSYNEQFF

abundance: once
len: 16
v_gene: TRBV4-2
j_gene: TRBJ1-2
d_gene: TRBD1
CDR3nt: TGTGCCAGCAGCCAAGACCGGACAGGAGGGACCTATGGCTACACCTTC
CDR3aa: CASSQDRTGGTYGYTF

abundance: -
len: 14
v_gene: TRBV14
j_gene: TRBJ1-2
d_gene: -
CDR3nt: TGTGCCAGCAGCCAACGTCCAGGCCACTATGGCTACACCTTC
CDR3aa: CASSQRPGHYGYTF

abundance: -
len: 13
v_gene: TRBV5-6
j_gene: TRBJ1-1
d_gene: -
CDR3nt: TGTGCCAGCAGGAGGTTGAGGAACACTGAAGCTTTCTTT
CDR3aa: CASRRLRNTEAFF

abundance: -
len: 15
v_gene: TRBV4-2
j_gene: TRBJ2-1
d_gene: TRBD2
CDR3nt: TGTGCCAGCAGCCAAGGACTAGCGGGAGGGAATGAGCAGTTCTTC
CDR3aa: CASSQGLAGGNEQFF

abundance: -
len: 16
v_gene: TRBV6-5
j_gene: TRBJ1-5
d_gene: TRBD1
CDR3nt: TGTGCCAGCAGTTCCAGGGGGGATTCTAGCAATCAGCCCCAGCATTTT
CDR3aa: CASSSRGDSSNQPQHF

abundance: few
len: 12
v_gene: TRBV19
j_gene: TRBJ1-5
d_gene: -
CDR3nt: TGTGCCAGTAGTGGGCTCAATCAGCCCCAGCATTTT
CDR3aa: CASSGLNQPQHF

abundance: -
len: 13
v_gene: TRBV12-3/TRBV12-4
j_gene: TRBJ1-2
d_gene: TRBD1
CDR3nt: TGTGCCAGCAGTCGCCAGGGGGACTATGGCTACACCTTC
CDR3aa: CASSRQGDYGYTF

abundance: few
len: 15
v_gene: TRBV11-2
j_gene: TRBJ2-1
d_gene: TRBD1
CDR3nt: TGTGCCAGCAGCTTGAGGACAGGGGGTCGCAATGAGCAGTTCTTC
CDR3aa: CASSLRTGGRNEQFF

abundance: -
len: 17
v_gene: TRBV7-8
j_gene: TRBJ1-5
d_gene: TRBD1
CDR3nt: TGTGCCAGCAGCTTAGCCGGCCGACAGGGGCCGAGGCAGCCCCAGCATTTT
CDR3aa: CASSLAGRQGPRQPQHF

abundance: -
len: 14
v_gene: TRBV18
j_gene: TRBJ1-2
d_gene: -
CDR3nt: TGTGCCAGCTCACCGCGGGAAACCAACTATGGCTACACCTTC
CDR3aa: CASSPRETNYGYTF